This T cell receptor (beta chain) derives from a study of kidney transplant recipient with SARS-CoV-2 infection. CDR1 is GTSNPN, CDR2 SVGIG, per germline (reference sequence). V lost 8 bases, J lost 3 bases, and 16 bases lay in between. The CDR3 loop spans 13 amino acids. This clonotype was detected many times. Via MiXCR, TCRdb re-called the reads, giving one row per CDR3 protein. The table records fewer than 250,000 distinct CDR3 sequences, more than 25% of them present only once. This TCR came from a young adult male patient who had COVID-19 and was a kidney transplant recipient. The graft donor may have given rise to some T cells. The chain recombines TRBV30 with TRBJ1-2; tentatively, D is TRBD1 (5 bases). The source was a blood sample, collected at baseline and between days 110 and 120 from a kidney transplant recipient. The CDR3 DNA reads TGTGCCGCCTCTGGGGGGGGGGACTATGGCTACACCTTC. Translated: CAASGGGDYGYTF.